This T cell receptor (beta chain) comes out of a study of human T cells and chemical hapten exposure. Study-wide findings and caveats: Counts of expanded TCRs at PT1 were positively correlated with patch test score. Healthy individuals' immune responses may differ from those of donors, who had alopecia.

For this clonotype: The antigen is not known.

Original processing methods: Sample TCR counts, which ranged from roughly 20,000 to 690,600, had a median of around 96,000. TCRdb called the RACE reads again in MiXCR, with one record for every CDR3 protein. The V and J calls shown here were made by TCRdb, not taken from the authors' results. Of roughly 250,000 distinct CDR3 sequences in the sample, approximately 8.6% are singletons; the top ten hold 2% to 2.5%. The time point: pre-sensitization, week 0. Treatment defined: therapeutic diphenylcyclopropenone sensitization with weekly scalp DPC. Germline-derived CDR1 and CDR2 are LNHDA and SQIVND (reference sequence). The V and J ends lost 0 bases and 10 bases, in that order; junction bases with no gene match: 3. The CDR3 runs 13 residues.

The chain couples TRBV19 to TRBJ2-1, with 7 bases matching TRBD2. This specimen was whole blood, taken in connection with sensitization to the hapten diphenylcyclopropenone (DPC). The TCR originated in a woman aged 40 to 55 with alopecia areata. Some clones in this sample may be carry-over from other donors' samples. In DNA, the CDR3 is TGTGCCAGTAGTATAGACTACGGGAGGGAGCAGTTCTTC. Its protein product is CASSIDYGREQFF.